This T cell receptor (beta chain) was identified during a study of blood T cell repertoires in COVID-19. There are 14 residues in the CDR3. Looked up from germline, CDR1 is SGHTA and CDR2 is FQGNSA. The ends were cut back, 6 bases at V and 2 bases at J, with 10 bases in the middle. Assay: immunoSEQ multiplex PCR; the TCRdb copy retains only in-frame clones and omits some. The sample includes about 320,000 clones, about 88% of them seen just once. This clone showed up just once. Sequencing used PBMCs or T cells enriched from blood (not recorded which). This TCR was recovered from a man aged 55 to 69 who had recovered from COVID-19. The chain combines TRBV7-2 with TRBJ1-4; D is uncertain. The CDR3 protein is CASRLSSTNEKLFF. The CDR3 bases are TGTGCCAGCAGACTTAGTAGCACTAATGAAAAACTGTTTTTT.